The 20 T cell receptor beta chains reported below all come from one sample, sequenced in a study of shared clonotypes between healthy human individuals. Data came from immunoSEQ multiplex PCR; TCRdb stores just in-frame clones and leaves some out. Among approximately 2.5 million clones listed, roughly 93% were seen once. The specimen was naive CD4+ T cells from PBMCs. The subset is: CD45RA+ positively selected. The receptors originated from a man in his late teens or twenties in good health. Some clones in this sample may be carry-over from other donors' samples.

The chain recombines TRBV2 with TRBJ2-7; 7 bases line up with TRBD2. The CDR3 runs 14 residues. V lost 8 bases and J lost 8; bases outside the gene matches: 15. Germline lookup yields CDR1 SNHLY and CDR2 FYNNEI. The CDR3 region is CASSPGLPSTQQYF. CDR3 nucleotide sequence: TGTGCCAGCTCCCCGGGACTACCGTCGACCCAGCAGTACTTC.

The chain has TRBV5-1 and TRBJ2-1, with TRBD2 as a possible D gene (5 bases). The germline gives CDR1 SGHRS, CDR2 YFSETQ. V gave up 2 bases and J gave up 9 bases, with 9 bases separating them. CDR3 length: 12 residues. CDR3 coding DNA: TGCGCCAGCAGCTTCGCTAGCCGTGAGCAGTTCTTC. Residues: CASSFASREQFF.

This clone was found once. V and J are TRBV9 and TRBJ2-1, with D possibly TRBD2 on 6 matching bases. Trimming left V 1 base short and J 9 bases short, with 20 bases between. Per the germline V gene, CDR1 is SGDLS and CDR2 is YYNGEE. This CDR3 spans 16 amino acids. The CDR3 protein is CASSVSGSQPLSEQFF. CDR3 sequence (DNA): TGTGCCAGCAGCGTATCCGGGAGTCAGCCCTTGTCTGAGCAGTTCTTC.

The chain employs TRBV2 and TRBJ2-4; 9 bases match TRBD2. The CDR3 loop spans 15 amino acids. The V gene end was trimmed by 3 bases and the J gene end by 7 bases; junction bases not matched to a gene: 7. The germline V gene encodes CDR1 SNHLY and CDR2 FYNNEI. The CDR3 loop reads CASSDWREGFNIQYF. In DNA, the CDR3 is TGTGCCAGCAGTGACTGGCGGGAGGGTTTTAACATTCAGTACTTC.

V usage is TRBV28 and J usage is TRBJ2-1; 11 nucleotides match TRBD2. The CDR3 contains 16 residues. Germline V lookup: CDR1 MDHEN, CDR2 SYDVKM. Losses at the gene ends were 7 bases for V and 2 bases for J; bases not matched to a gene: 7. The CDR3 protein is CASNSGRAPPYNEQFF. In DNA form, the CDR3 reads TGTGCCAGCAATAGCGGGAGGGCCCCCCCCTACAATGAGCAGTTCTTC. The variable domain in full, completed from reference TRBV28 and TRBJ2-1, reads DVKVTQSSRYLVKRTGEKVFLECVQDMDHENMFWYRQDPGLGLRLIYFSYDVKMKEKGDIPEGYSVSREKKERFSLILESASTNQTSMYLCASNSGRAPPYNEQFFGPGTRLTVL.

This chain connects TRBV15 to TRBJ1-2; TRBD1 matches 7 bases. V shed 1 base, J shed 2 bases, and the junction held 4 bases outside the gene matches. The germline gives CDR1 LNHNV, CDR2 YYDKDF (reference sequence). The CDR3 sequence is 15 residues long. The CDR3 coding sequence is TGTGCCACCAGCAGAGCCGGCAGGGGGAACTATGGCTACACCTTC. Translating it yields CATSRAGRGNYGYTF.

The chain is built from TRBV5-5 and TRBJ2-7, with D uncertain. The germline V gene has CDR1 SGHKS and CDR2 YYEKEE (reference sequence). This CDR3 spans 13 amino acids. V was pared by 2 bases and J by 2 bases, with 8 bases between. In DNA form, the CDR3 reads TGTGCCAGCAGCTTTTACCGAACCTACGAGCAGTACTTC. Protein: CASSFYRTYEQYF. The whole variable domain, remainder taken from reference TRBV5-5 and TRBJ2-7, is DAGVTQSPTHLIKTRGQQVTLRCSPISGHKSVSWYQQVLGQGPQFIFQYYEKEERGRGNFPDRFSARQFPNYSSELNVNALLLGDSALYLCASSFYRTYEQYFGPGTRLTVT.

The V call is TRBV7-2, the J call TRBJ2-3, with TRBD2 as a possible D gene (7 bases). Trimming shortened V by 2 bases and J by 3 bases, and 15 bases separated the two germline ends. Germline loops: CDR1 SGHTA, CDR2 FQGNSA. The CDR3 extends over 16 amino acids. CDR3 region: CASSLRGDYRTDTQYF. The CDR3 bases are TGTGCCAGCAGCTTAAGGGGGGACTACCGAACAGATACGCAGTATTTT. Drawing the rest from reference TRBV7-2 and TRBJ2-3, the complete variable domain is GAGVSQSPSNKVTEKGKDVELRCDPISGHTALYWYRQSLGQGLEFLIYFQGNSAPDKSGLPSDRFSAERTGGSVSTLTIQRTQQEDSAVYLCASSLRGDYRTDTQYFGPGTRLTVL.

The sample holds a few counts of this clone. The CDR3 bases are TGTGCCAGCAGTGACGCAGTCAGCTACAATGAGCAGTTCTTC. Translation: CASSDAVSYNEQFF. The gene calls are TRBV2 and TRBJ2-1, with D hard to call. The V and J ends lost 3 bases and 3 bases respectively, with 9 bases between them. This CDR3 has 14 residues. Germline V lookup: CDR1 SNHLY, CDR2 FYNNEI.

The chain employs TRBV7-9 and TRBJ2-1; TRBD2 matches 10 bases. This CDR3 has 15 amino acids. The V gene's germline CDR1 is SEHNR and CDR2 FQNEAQ (reference sequence). The trim removed 1 base at V and 13 bases at J, leaving 10 bases unmatched. Written as DNA, the CDR3 is TGTGCCAGCAGCTTAGTAGGTCTAGCGGGGGTCCGACAGTTCTTC. Encoded protein: CASSLVGLAGVRQFF. The whole variable domain, filled in from reference TRBV7-9 and TRBJ2-1, reads DTGVSQNPRHKITKRGQNVTFRCDPISEHNRLYWYRQTLGQGPEFLTYFQNEAQLEKSRLLSDRFSAERPKGSFSTLEIQRTEQGDSAMYLCASSLVGLAGVRQFFGPGTRLTVL.

Concerning this clone itself: This CDR3 is also generated by other DNA sequences in the sample. The chain has TRBV5-6 and TRBJ2-1; D ambiguous. Germline CDR1 and CDR2: SGHDT and YYEEEE. V dropped 3 bases and J dropped 5 bases, with 3 bases sitting between them. This CDR3 region has 11 residues. The CDR3, as DNA: TGTGCCAGCAGCTCGGACAATGAGCAGTTCTTC. This encodes CASSSDNEQFF.

V gene TRBV5-5 combines with J gene TRBJ2-7; D possibly corresponds to TRBD2 (7 bases). This CDR3 contains 15 residues. V lost 7 bases and J lost 3, with 20 bases in between. From germline, CDR1 is SGHKS and CDR2 YYEKEE (reference sequence). CDR3 sequence: CASHLRGGLLYEQYF. The CDR3 DNA reads TGTGCCAGCCACTTGAGGGGGGGCCTACTCTACGAGCAGTACTTC.

The V call is TRBV6-1, the J call TRBJ1-3; weak D call: TRBD1 (5 bases). This CDR3 has 16 amino acids. The germline V and J ends were trimmed by 3 bases and 4 bases, with 16 bases remaining between them. CDR1 and CDR2 from the germline V gene are MNHNS and SASEGT. This CDR3 is CASSDPGGEKGNTIYF. The CDR3 DNA is TGTGCCAGCAGTGACCCCGGGGGGGAGAAAGGAAACACCATATATTTT.

The chain joins TRBV2 to TRBJ1-5, with 7 positions matching TRBD1. Unmatched junction bases numbered 13, after V lost 7 bases and J lost 7 bases. In germline, CDR1 is SNHLY, CDR2 FYNNEI. The CDR3 runs to 15 residues. CDR3 nucleotides: TGTGCCAGCACTAAGACAGGGTATGGAGGGCAGCCCCAGCATTTT. Translated: CASTKTGYGGQPQHF.

The chain joins TRBV5-6 to TRBJ2-1; 13 positions match TRBD2. Trimming cost V 4 bases and J 8 bases; bases outside gene matches: 12. Germline V CDR1 and CDR2: SGHDT, YYEEEE. The CDR3 is 17 residues long. The CDR3 spells CASSPRRRLAGGHEQFF. In DNA, the CDR3 is TGTGCCAGCAGCCCCCGAAGAAGACTAGCGGGAGGCCATGAGCAGTTCTTC.

Here the CDR3 reads CASSPGTSGMETQYF. The DNA for the CDR3 is TGTGCCAGCAGCCCCGGGACTAGCGGGATGGAGACCCAGTACTTC. This sequence joins TRBV7-9 and TRBJ2-5; 13 positions match TRBD2. The CDR3 spans 15 residues. Looked up from germline, CDR1 is SEHNR and CDR2 is FQNEAQ (reference sequence). With V trimmed by 5 bases and J by 5 bases, 5 bases remained unmatched.

This chain uses TRBV19 with TRBJ2-7; TRBD1 is a possible D gene (6 bases). CDR1 and CDR2 from the germline V gene are LNHDA and SQIVND (reference sequence). CDR3 length equals 14 residues. Trimming stripped 5 bases from V and 3 bases from J, with 14 bases between. This chain's CDR3 is CASSQGLYYYEQYF. CDR3 coding DNA: TGTGCCAGTAGTCAGGGGCTCTACTACTACGAGCAGTACTTC.

This clone was recorded only once. This chain's CDR3 is CASSSLGRSYEQYF. CDR3 coding DNA: TGCGCCAGCAGCTCCCTAGGCCGGAGCTACGAGCAGTACTTC. The gene calls are TRBV5-1 and TRBJ2-7; D ambiguous. Germline CDR1 reads SGHRS; CDR2 reads YFSETQ. The CDR3 covers 14 residues. Trimming pared 3 bases from V and 3 bases from J, leaving 13 bases between.

Written as DNA, the CDR3 is TGTGCCAGCAGGAGACAGGGCGGCGCCTATAATTCACCCCTCCACTTT. This gives the protein CASRRQGGAYNSPLHF. The chain recombines TRBV6-6 with TRBJ1-6, with 7 nucleotides matching TRBD1. Germline V gene sequence: CDR1 MNHNY, CDR2 SVGAGI (reference sequence). The CDR3 runs to 16 residues. V trimming: 6 bases; J trimming: 2 bases; junction bases outside the gene matches: 7.

The CDR3 sequence: CASSESRTDADTQYF. The CDR3 DNA reads as TGTGCCAGCAGTGAAAGTCGAACAGACGCAGATACGCAGTATTTT. The rearrangement joins TRBV25-1 to TRBJ2-3; D not certain. CDR3 length: 15 amino acids. V was trimmed by 2 bases and J by 4 bases, leaving 13 bases between them. Germline lookup yields CDR1 MGHDK and CDR2 SYGVNS.